Sequencing of this TCR beta chain was carried out in a study of identical twins. Template switching supplied a universal primer site; unique molecular identifiers were carried on the cDNA. TCRdb analysed the 5' RACE reads with MiXCR anew, one entry per CDR3 protein. The data contain 1.5 million to 2 million distinct CDR3 sequences, around 33% of them singletons. Study-wide findings and caveats: The more abundant beta clonotypes in cord blood had fewer insertions, and memory repertoires did not show this.

This CDR3 has 15 amino acids. CDR1 is LNHDA, CDR2 SQIVND, per germline (reference sequence). About this clonotype: Its target is unknown.

Material: cord blood. This clonotype was sampled from a newborn girl in good health. The chain has TRBV19 and TRBJ2-4, with TRBD1 identical over 7 bases. The end of the DNA aligns better with TRBJ2-5, so the J call may be wrong. This chain's CDR3 is CASSPQTGIYETQYF. As DNA, the CDR3 is TGTGCCAGTAGTCCACAGACAGGGATCTACGAGACCCAGTACTTC.